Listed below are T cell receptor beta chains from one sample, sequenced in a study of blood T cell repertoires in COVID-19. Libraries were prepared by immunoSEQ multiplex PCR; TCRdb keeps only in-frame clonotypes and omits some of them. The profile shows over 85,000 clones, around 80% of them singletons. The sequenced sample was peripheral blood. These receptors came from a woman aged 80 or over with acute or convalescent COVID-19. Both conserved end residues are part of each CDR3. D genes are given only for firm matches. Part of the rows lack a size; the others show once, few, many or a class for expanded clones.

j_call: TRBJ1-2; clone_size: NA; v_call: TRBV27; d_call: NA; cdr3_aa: CASRSIQANYGYTF; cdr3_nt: TGTGCCAGCAGATCGATACAGGCTAACTATGGCTACACCTTC
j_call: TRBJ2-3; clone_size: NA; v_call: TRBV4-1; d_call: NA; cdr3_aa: CASSPIEEGADTQYF; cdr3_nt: TGCGCCAGCAGCCCCATTGAGGAGGGTGCAGATACGCAGTATTTT
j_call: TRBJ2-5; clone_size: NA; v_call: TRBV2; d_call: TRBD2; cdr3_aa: CASCPGGVQETQYF; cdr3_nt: TGTGCCAGCTGTCCGGGGGGAGTCCAAGAGACCCAGTACTTC
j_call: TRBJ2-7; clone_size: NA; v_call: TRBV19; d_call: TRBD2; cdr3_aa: CASSMGTSGGNSYEQYF; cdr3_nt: TGTGCCAGTAGTATGGGGACTAGCGGGGGAAACTCCTACGAGCAGTACTTC
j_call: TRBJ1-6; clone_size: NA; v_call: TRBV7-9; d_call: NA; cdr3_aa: CASSPQAGEGGSPLHF; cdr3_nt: TGTGCCAGCAGCCCCCAAGCCGGGGAAGGCGGCTCACCCCTCCACTTT
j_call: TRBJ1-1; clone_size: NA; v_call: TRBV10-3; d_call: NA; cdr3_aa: CAISSGVEAFF; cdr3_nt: TGTGCCATCTCTTCCGGGGTCGAAGCTTTCTTT
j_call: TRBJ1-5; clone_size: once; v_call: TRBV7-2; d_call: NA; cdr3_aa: CASSLVGDVDQPQHF; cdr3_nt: TGTGCCAGCAGCTTAGTCGGGGATGTCGATCAGCCCCAGCATTTT
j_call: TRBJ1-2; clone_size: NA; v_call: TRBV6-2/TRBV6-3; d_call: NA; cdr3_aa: CASSQDIQGFGGYTF; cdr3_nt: TGTGCCAGCAGTCAAGATATACAGGGTTTTGGAGGCTACACCTTC
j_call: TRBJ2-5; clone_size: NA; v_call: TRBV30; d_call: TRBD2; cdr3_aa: CAWSAWTDTSGSYF; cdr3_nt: TGTGCCTGGAGTGCCTGGACAGACACTAGCGGGAGTTACTTC
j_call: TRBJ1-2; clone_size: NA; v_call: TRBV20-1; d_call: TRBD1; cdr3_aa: CSAPTRGGYTF; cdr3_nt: TGCAGTGCTCCTACCAGGGGGGGCTACACCTTC
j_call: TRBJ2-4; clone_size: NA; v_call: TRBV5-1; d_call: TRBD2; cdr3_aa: CASSVTSLARNIQYF; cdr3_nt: TGCGCCAGCAGCGTGACTAGCTTGGCTCGGAACATTCAGTACTTC
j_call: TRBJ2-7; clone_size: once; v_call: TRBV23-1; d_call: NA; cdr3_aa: CASSRDRTYEQYF; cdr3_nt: TGCGCCAGCAGTCGCGACAGAACCTACGAGCAGTACTTC
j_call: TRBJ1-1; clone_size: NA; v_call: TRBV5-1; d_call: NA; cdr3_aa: CASSLEFRGSEAFF; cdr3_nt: TGCGCCAGCAGCTTGGAATTCCGGGGGAGTGAAGCTTTCTTT
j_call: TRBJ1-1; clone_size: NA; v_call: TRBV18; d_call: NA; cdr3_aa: CASSPRGTRNTEAFF; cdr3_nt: TGTGCCAGCTCACCGAGGGGGACCAGGAACACTGAAGCTTTCTTT
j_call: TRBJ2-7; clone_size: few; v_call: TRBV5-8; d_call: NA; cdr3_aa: CASSPRRGPYEQYF; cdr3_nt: TGTGCCAGCAGCCCCCGGCGGGGGCCCTACGAGCAGTACTTC
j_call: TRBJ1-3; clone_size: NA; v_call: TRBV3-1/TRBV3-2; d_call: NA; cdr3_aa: CASSRRTGNTIYF; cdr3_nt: TGTGCCAGCAGCCGACGGACAGGAAACACCATATATTTT
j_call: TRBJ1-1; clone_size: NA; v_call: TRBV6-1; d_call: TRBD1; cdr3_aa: CASSGQGSGPDTEAFF; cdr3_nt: TGTGCCAGCAGTGGACAGGGGAGCGGGCCCGACACTGAAGCTTTCTTT
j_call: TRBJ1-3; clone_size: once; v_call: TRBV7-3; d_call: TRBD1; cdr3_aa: CASSSSGQGSGNTIYF; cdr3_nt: TGTGCCAGCAGCTCCTCGGGACAGGGCTCTGGAAACACCATATATTTT
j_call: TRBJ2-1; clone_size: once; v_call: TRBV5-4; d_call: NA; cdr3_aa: CASSLVVVRVGSYNEQFF; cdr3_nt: TGTGCCAGCAGCTTGGTTGTGGTGAGGGTAGGCTCCTACAATGAGCAGTTCTTC
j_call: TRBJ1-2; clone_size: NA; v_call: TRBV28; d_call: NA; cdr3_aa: CASSFRGYGYTF; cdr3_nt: TGTGCCAGCAGTTTCAGAGGCTATGGCTACACCTTC
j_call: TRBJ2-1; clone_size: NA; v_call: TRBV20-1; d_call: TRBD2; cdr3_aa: CSASGLTREHNEQFF; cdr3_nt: TGCAGTGCTAGTGGGCTGACGCGGGAGCACAATGAGCAGTTCTTC
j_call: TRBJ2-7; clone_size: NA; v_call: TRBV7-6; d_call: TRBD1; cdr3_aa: CASSLVGTGSYEQYF; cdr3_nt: TGTGCCAGCAGCTTAGTTGGGACAGGGTCTTACGAGCAGTACTTC
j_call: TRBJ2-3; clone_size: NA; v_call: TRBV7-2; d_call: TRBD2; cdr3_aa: CASSLVAGGVWADTQYF; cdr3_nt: TGTGCCAGCAGCTTAGTAGCGGGAGGGGTCTGGGCAGATACGCAGTATTTT
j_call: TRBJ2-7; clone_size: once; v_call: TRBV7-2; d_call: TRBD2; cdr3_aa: CASSLYQRGDYEQYF; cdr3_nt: TGTGCCAGCAGCTTATATCAGCGGGGGGACTACGAGCAGTACTTC
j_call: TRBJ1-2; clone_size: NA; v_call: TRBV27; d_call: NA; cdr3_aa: CASSLSYAGTNYGYTF; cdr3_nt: TGTGCCAGCAGTTTATCGTATGCAGGAACCAACTATGGCTACACCTTC
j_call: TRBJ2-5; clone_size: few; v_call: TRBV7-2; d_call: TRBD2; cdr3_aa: CASSPRLAGAGETQYF; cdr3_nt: TGTGCCAGCAGCCCCAGACTAGCGGGGGCAGGAGAGACCCAGTACTTC
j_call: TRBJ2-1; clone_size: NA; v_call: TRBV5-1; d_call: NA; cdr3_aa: CASSLPFPNGEQFF; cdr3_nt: TGCGCCAGCAGCTTACCCTTCCCAAACGGGGAGCAGTTCTTC
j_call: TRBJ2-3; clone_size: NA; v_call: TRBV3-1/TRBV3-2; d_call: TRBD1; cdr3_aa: CASSQPPGQHKYF; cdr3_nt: TGTGCCAGCAGCCAACCACCGGGACAGCATAAGTATTTT
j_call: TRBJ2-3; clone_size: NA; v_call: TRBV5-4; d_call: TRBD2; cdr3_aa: CASSLSLGRADTQYF; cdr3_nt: TGTGCCAGCAGCTTGAGTCTAGGGAGGGCAGATACGCAGTATTTT
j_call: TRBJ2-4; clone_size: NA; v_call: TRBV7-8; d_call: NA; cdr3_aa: CASSPRGGTVAKNIQYF; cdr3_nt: TGTGCCAGCAGCCCCCGAGGGGGGACAGTAGCCAAAAACATTCAGTACTTC
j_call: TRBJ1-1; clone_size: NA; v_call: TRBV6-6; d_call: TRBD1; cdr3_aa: CASSLGQGAMGTEAFF; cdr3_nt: TGTGCCAGCAGTCTTGGACAGGGGGCGATGGGGACTGAAGCTTTCTTT
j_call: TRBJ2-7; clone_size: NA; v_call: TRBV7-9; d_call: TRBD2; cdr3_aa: CASSWGGYEQYF; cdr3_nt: TGTGCCAGCAGCTGGGGGGGCTACGAGCAGTACTTC
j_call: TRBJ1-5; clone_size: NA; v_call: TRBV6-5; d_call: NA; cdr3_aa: CLLFRNQPQHF; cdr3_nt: TGCCTTCTGTTTCGGAATCAGCCCCAGCATTTT
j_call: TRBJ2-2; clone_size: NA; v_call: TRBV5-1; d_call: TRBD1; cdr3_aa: CASSPGQTNTGELFF; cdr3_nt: TGCGCCAGCAGCCCGGGACAGACGAACACCGGGGAGCTGTTTTTT
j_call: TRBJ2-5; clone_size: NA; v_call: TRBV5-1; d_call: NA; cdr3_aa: CASRQDSLETQYF; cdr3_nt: TGCGCCAGCAGACAGGATTCTTTGGAGACCCAGTACTTC
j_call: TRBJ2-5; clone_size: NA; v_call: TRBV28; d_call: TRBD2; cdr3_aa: CASRGSSGRQTQYF; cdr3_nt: TGTGCCAGCAGAGGCTCTAGCGGGAGGCAGACCCAGTACTTC
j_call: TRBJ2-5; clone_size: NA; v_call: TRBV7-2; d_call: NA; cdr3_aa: CASSPPSETQYF; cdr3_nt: TGTGCCAGCAGCCCTCCCTCAGAGACCCAGTACTTC
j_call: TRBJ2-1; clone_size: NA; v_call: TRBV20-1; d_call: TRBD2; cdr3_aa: CSASEGLAGKSGGQFF; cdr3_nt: TGCAGTGCTAGTGAGGGACTAGCGGGAAAGTCGGGCGGGCAGTTCTTC
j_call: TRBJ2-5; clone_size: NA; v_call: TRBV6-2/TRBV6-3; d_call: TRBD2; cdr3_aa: CASSYPLGLVEETQYF; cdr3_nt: TGTGCCAGCAGTTACCCCCTCGGACTAGTTGAAGAGACCCAGTACTTC
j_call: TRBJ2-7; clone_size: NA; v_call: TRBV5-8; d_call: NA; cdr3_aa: CASSLADGRTYEQYF; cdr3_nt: TGTGCCAGCAGCTTGGCCGATGGGCGTACCTACGAGCAGTACTTC
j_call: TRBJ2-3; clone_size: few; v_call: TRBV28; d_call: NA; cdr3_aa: CASSGSSTDTQYF; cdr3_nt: TGTGCCAGCAGCGGGTCTAGCACAGATACGCAGTATTTT
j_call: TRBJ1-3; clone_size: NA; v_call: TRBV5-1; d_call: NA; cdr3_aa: CASSLEDFSGNTIYF; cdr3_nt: TGCGCCAGCAGCTTAGAGGACTTCTCTGGAAACACCATATATTTT
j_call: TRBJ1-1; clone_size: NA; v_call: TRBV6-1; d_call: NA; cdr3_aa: CASSEAGLMVEAFF; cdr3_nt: TGTGCCAGCAGTGAAGCGGGGCTCATGGTAGAAGCTTTCTTT
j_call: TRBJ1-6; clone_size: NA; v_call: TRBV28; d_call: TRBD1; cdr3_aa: CASSFPSRDRGKSSYNSPLHF; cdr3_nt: TGTGCCAGCAGTTTCCCTAGCCGGGACAGGGGGAAGAGCTCCTATAATTCACCCCTCCACTTT
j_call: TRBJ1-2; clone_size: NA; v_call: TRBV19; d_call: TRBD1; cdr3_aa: CASSIGTAGGHGYTF; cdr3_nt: TGTGCCAGTAGTATCGGGACAGCGGGAGGGCATGGCTACACCTTC
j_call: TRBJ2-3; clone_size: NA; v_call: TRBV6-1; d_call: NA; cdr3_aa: CASSEHGASTDTQYF; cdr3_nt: TGTGCCAGCAGTGAACATGGGGCTAGCACAGATACGCAGTATTTT
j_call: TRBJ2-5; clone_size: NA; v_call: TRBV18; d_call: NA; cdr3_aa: CASSPAGETQYF; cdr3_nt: TGTGCCAGCTCACCGGCGGGGGAGACCCAGTACTTC
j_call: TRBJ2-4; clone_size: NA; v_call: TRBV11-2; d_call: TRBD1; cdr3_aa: CASSSGQIAKNIQYF; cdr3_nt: TGTGCCAGCAGCTCGGGACAGATAGCCAAAAACATTCAGTACTTC
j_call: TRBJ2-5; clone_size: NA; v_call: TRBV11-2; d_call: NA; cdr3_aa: CASSLVRGGETQYF; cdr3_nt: TGTGCCAGCAGCTTAGTTAGGGGGGGAGAGACCCAGTACTTC
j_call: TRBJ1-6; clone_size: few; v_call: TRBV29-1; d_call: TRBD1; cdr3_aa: CSVATGSSDSPLHF; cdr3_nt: TGCAGCGTGGCGACAGGGAGTAGCGATTCACCCCTCCACTTT
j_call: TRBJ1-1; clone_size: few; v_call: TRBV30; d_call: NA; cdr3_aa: CAGKAGQNTEAFF; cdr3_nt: TGTGCCGGAAAAGCGGGGCAGAACACTGAAGCTTTCTTT